The T cell receptor beta chain under discussion was sequenced for a study of CD8 T cells in Susac syndrome. Study details: Sequenced Susac syndrome patients included five or six with clinically active disease and about eight in remission. The study's findings and limits: Individuals included in the TCR sequencing and HLA analysis were acknowledged by the study to be relatively few in number.

As for this clonotype: Its target is unknown.

The RNA, about 0.5 to 1 ug, was put through reverse transcription using random hexamers. A multiplex approach, immunoSEQ multiplex PCR, amplified TCR beta CDR3 across 54 Vbeta and 13 Jbeta. Each CDR3 protein gets one entry after TCRdb re-called the immunoSEQ multiplex PCR reads with MiXCR. The table shows around 69,000 distinct CDR3 sequences, with under 95% occurring only once. V was shortened by 4 bases and J by 2 bases, with 9 bases between the two germline ends. The germline gives CDR1 DFQATT, CDR2 SNEGSKA (reference sequence). The CDR3 covers 12 residues. This sequence originates from a human donor with Susac syndrome. The sequenced material came from CD8+ T cells from PBMCs. The chain links TRBV20-1 to TRBJ2-7; a possible D gene is TRBD2 (5 bases). The CDR3 region is CSATGEAYEQYF. CDR3 DNA: TGCAGTGCTACCGGGGAAGCCTACGAGCAGTACTTC.